The clone carrying this TCR beta chain appeared a single time. This sample is drawn from a study of blood T cell repertoires in COVID-19. Study-level background: Sample material is recorded as cDNA or gDNA derived from T cells, B-cell-depleted T cells, or PBMCs.

Germline-derived CDR1 and CDR2 are KGHSH and LQKENI. Trimming removed 6 bases from V and 4 bases from J; junction bases left unmatched: 9. The CDR3 spans 15 residues. Methods used by the authors: Estimated nucleated cell counts came from reference gene primer amplification. Here immunoSEQ multiplex PCR was the method, and the copy in TCRdb shows in-frame clones only, minus some. That table supplies the V and J calls and clone size; D and trimming were determined from the DNA. The sample yields around 140,000 clones, over 75% seen once. Input material: peripheral blood. The receptor was isolated from a man in his 70s with active COVID-19. V gene TRBV18 combines with J gene TRBJ1-5; TRBD1 matches at 7 bases. Written as DNA, the CDR3 is TGTGCCAGCTCCCTCGGGACAGTTGATAATCAGCCCCAGCATTTT. This translates into CASSLGTVDNQPQHF. Using reference TRBV18 and TRBJ1-5 for the parts outside the CDR3, the full variable domain is NAGVMQNPRHLVRRRGQEARLRCSPMKGHSHVYWYRQLPEEGLKFMVYLQKENIIDESGMPKERFSAEFPKEGPSILRIQQVVRGDSAAYFCASSLGTVDNQPQHFGDGTRLSIL.